The next 20 T cell receptor beta chains were all read from a single sample in a study of cytomegalovirus exposure and HLA in healthy donors (dated 2017 in TCRdb). Libraries came from the immunoSEQ multiplex PCR assay. The multiplex PCR relied on a mix of 60 forward primers for TCR Vbeta segments and 13 reverse primers for TCR Jbeta segments. In TCRdb, the immuneACCESS table is reduced to in-frame sequences with V and J assigned. These tables do not hold every clone; where another copy was compared, an unresolved V gene accounts for under half, and the others remain unexplained. The sample records some 130,000 clones, 70% to 80% of which are singletons. The ten biggest clones cover 0.75% to 0.95% of the sample. Sequencing was done on a sample of PBMCs. These TCRs come from a woman aged 55-69 years in good health and CMV-seronegative.

The V and J genes are TRBV4-1 and TRBJ2-7, with TRBD1 identical over 7 bases. The CDR3 is 14 amino acids. V lost 0 bases to trimming and J lost 5 bases; unmatched junction nucleotides: 4. Germline loops: CDR1 MGHRA, CDR2 YSYEKL. CDR3 region: CASSQDTGADEQYF. Here the CDR3 DNA reads TGCGCCAGCAGCCAAGATACAGGGGCGGACGAGCAGTACTTC.

The gene calls are TRBV7-2 and TRBJ2-7; possibly TRBD2 for D (5 bases). The CDR3 has 17 amino acids. Germline assignment: CDR1 SGHTA and CDR2 FQGNSA. V was trimmed by 5 bases and J by 3 bases, leaving 23 bases between them. Here the CDR3 DNA reads TGTGCCAGCAGCCAGAGGGTTGCTCTTGAACCTTACTACGAGCAGTACTTC. It codes for CASSQRVALEPYYEQYF.

V is TRBV18 and J is TRBJ2-7; a possible D gene is TRBD1 (6 bases). CDR1 is KGHSH, CDR2 LQKENI, per germline. V shed 6 bases and J shed 2 bases, with 11 bases lying between them. The CDR3 extends over 13 amino acids. Written as DNA, the CDR3 is TGTGCCAGCTCCCCGGACAGAACCTACGAGCAGTACTTC. Translated: CASSPDRTYEQYF. Filled out from reference TRBV18 and TRBJ2-7, the complete variable domain reads NAGVMQNPRHLVRRRGQEARLRCSPMKGHSHVYWYRQLPEEGLKFMVYLQKENIIDESGMPKERFSAEFPKEGPSILRIQQVVRGDSAAYFCASSPDRTYEQYFGPGTRLTVT.

The chain joins TRBV15 to TRBJ1-1; possibly TRBD1 for D (6 bases). The CDR3 is made up of 14 amino acids. CDR1 is LNHNV and CDR2 is YYDKDF in the germline V gene (reference sequence). V was cut by 5 bases and J by 3 bases, with 13 bases left in between. The CDR3 region is CATSGGALYTEAFF. CDR3 sequence (DNA): TGTGCCACCAGCGGGGGGGCCCTTTACACTGAAGCTTTCTTT.

This clone occurred a few times. This chain uses TRBV5-1 with TRBJ2-7; 9 bases match TRBD2. The CDR3 length is 14 residues. V gave up 4 bases and J gave up 2 bases; unmatched junction bases: 4. Germline loops: CDR1 SGHRS, CDR2 YFSETQ. This CDR3 is CASSSAGGPYEQYF. The DNA for the CDR3 is TGCGCCAGCAGCAGTGCGGGGGGGCCCTACGAGCAGTACTTC.

The chain has TRBV27 and TRBJ1-1, with 8 bases aligning to TRBD1. The CDR3 runs 12 residues. V trimming: 5 bases; J trimming: 11 bases; junction bases outside the gene matches: 7. Germline values: CDR1 MNHEY, CDR2 SMNVEV (reference sequence). This CDR3 reads CASSAWTGRAFF. In nucleotides, the CDR3 is TGTGCCAGCAGTGCGTGGACAGGGCGGGCTTTCTTT.

V and J are TRBV30 and TRBJ2-1; 8 nucleotides align to TRBD1. This CDR3 is built from 15 residues. With 6 bases clipped from V and 5 bases from J, the junction kept 12 bases outside the gene matches. The germline gives CDR1 GTSNPN, CDR2 SVGIG (reference sequence). For the CDR3, the DNA is TGTGCCTGTACACGTGGACAGGGTCTAGACAATGAGCAGTTCTTC. It specifies CACTRGQGLDNEQFF.

The V gene is TRBV7-2, the J gene TRBJ1-5; no reliable D call. The V and J ends lost 4 bases and 7 bases respectively, with 14 bases between them. CDR3 size: 14 residues. Germline V gene lookup returns CDR1 SGHTA and CDR2 FQGNSA. The CDR3 spells CASSSGPGMQPQHF. DNA for the CDR3: TGTGCCAGCAGCTCTGGGCCCGGGATGCAGCCCCAGCATTTT.

The chain joins TRBV7-8 to TRBJ1-6; possibly TRBD1 for D (5 bases). In germline, CDR1 is SGHVS, CDR2 FQNEAQ. The CDR3 runs 16 residues. The V gene lost 1 base and the J gene lost 10 bases, with 17 bases spanning the gap. The CDR3: CASSLDERRGRSPLHF. The CDR3 DNA sequence: TGTGCCAGCAGCTTAGACGAACGGCGGGGACGATCACCCCTCCACTTT. Full variable domain (outside the CDR3, taken from reference TRBV7-8 and TRBJ1-6): GAGVSQSPRYKVAKRGQDVALRCDPISGHVSLFWYQQALGQGPEFLTYFQNEAQLDKSGLPSDRFFAERPEGSVSTLKIQRTQQEDSAVYLCASSLDERRGRSPLHFGNGTRLTVT.

The chain is built from TRBV5-1 and TRBJ2-1; 14 bases are shared with TRBD2. Germline loops: CDR1 SGHRS, CDR2 YFSETQ. J was trimmed by 9 bases and V by 4 bases; bases with no gene match: 3. CDR3 length: 14 amino acids. The CDR3 region is CASSPGLAGVEQFF. The CDR3 bases are TGCGCCAGCAGCCCGGGACTAGCGGGAGTTGAGCAGTTCTTC.

The J gene is TRBJ2-2, the V gene TRBV9; 8 nucleotides line up with TRBD2. There are 18 residues in the CDR3. V lost 0 bases, J lost 0 bases, and 7 bases stayed unmatched. CDR1 and CDR2 (germline): SGDLS, YYNGEE. The CDR3 sequence: CASSVGLAGPTNTGELFF. The CDR3 coding sequence is TGTGCCAGCAGCGTAGGGCTAGCGGGCCCGACGAACACCGGGGAGCTGTTTTTT.

V is TRBV28 and J is TRBJ2-7; a possible D gene is TRBD1 (5 bases). CDR1 is MDHEN and CDR2 is SYDVKM in the germline V gene. CDR3 length: 12 amino acids. Trimming cost V 6 bases and J 6 bases, with 12 bases left between them. CDR3 sequence reads: CASSPGRAEQYF. The DNA of the CDR3 is TGTGCCAGCAGCCCTGGCAGGGCCGAGCAGTACTTC.

This clone appeared once. The V gene is TRBV2, the J gene TRBJ1-5, with unresolved D. Germline lookup yields CDR1 SNHLY and CDR2 FYNNEI. This CDR3 contains 15 residues. Trimming left V 5 bases short and J 2 bases short, with 13 bases between. CDR3 nucleotides: TGTGCCAGCAGTCGGGGTTGGTTTGGCAATCAGCCCCAGCATTTT. Residues: CASSRGWFGNQPQHF.

The rearrangement joins TRBV5-4 to TRBJ2-3, with TRBD2 identical over 8 bases. The CDR3 extends over 15 amino acids. Germline lookup yields CDR1 SGHNT and CDR2 YYREEE (reference sequence). The V segment lost 6 bases and the J segment 4 bases; nucleotides outside the gene matches: 10. CDR3 in DNA: TGTGCCAGCACCTGGGGACTGCGGGGGGCAGATACGCAGTATTTT. It is translated as CASTWGLRGADTQYF.

The chain is built from TRBV28 and TRBJ2-2; 9 bases map to TRBD2. With V trimmed by 10 bases and J by 1 base, 4 bases remained unmatched. The CDR3 contains 14 residues. CDR1 and CDR2 from the germline V gene are MDHEN and SYDVKM. Here the CDR3 DNA reads TGTGCCACCAAGACTAGCGGGAACACCGGGGAGCTGTTTTTT. Residues: CATKTSGNTGELFF.

The chain has TRBV5-6 and TRBJ1-1; D ambiguous. The germline V gene has CDR1 SGHDT and CDR2 YYEEEE. Deletions cut 0 bases from V and 5 bases from J, with 11 bases between. The CDR3 loop spans 14 amino acids. The CDR3 loop is CASSLVHPGTEAFF. The CDR3 DNA reads TGTGCCAGCAGCTTGGTCCACCCGGGGACTGAAGCTTTCTTT.

This chain joins TRBV5-1 and TRBJ1-5; D is uncertain. CDR3 length: 15 amino acids. V was shortened by 0 bases and J by 2 bases, with 9 bases between the two germline ends. The germline V gene has CDR1 SGHRS and CDR2 YFSETQ. DNA of the CDR3: TGCGCCAGCAGCTTGGAATGGGGAGGCAATCAGCCCCAGCATTTT. Its translation is CASSLEWGGNQPQHF. The full variable domain, in which reference TRBV5-1 and TRBJ1-5 provide the parts outside the CDR3, is KAGVTQTPRYLIKTRGQQVTLSCSPISGHRSVSWYQQTPGQGLQFLFEYFSETQRNKGNFPGRFSGRQFSNSRSEMNVSTLELGDSALYLCASSLEWGGNQPQHFGDGTRLSIL.

The table lists this clone with a count of one. The chain combines TRBV19 with TRBJ1-5; D may be TRBD1 (6 bases). CDR1 and CDR2 from the germline V gene are LNHDA and SQIVND (reference sequence). The ends were cut back, 9 bases at V and 4 bases at J, with 16 bases in the middle. This CDR3 contains 14 residues. CDR3 residues: CASAGTSGNQPQHF. CDR3 in DNA: TGTGCCAGCGCAGGGACATCTGGTAATCAGCCCCAGCATTTT.

The V call is TRBV28, the J call TRBJ1-1; a weak D match, TRBD1 (5 bases). V lost 6 bases, J lost 6 bases, and 14 bases lay in between. Looked up from germline, CDR1 is MDHEN and CDR2 is SYDVKM. CDR3 length: 13 residues. The CDR3 here is CASSLGGTPEAFF. The CDR3 DNA reads as TGTGCCAGCAGCCTGGGAGGGACGCCTGAAGCTTTCTTT.

The genes are TRBV5-1 and TRBJ2-5; the D gene is possibly TRBD2 (6 bases). The CDR3 covers 15 residues. The V end was cut by 2 bases, the J end by 4 bases, with 15 bases between. Germline V lookup: CDR1 SGHRS, CDR2 YFSETQ. CDR3 in DNA: TGCGCCAGCAGCTTAGCCCCGGGGGTAGGAGAGACCCAGTACTTC. As protein: CASSLAPGVGETQYF.